This TCR beta chain came from a study of early T cells in non-severe SARS-CoV-2 infection. Study-level information: Sequencing was performed on bulk RNA from unsorted whole blood, leaving chains unpaired.

As to this clonotype: The antigen remains undetermined.

Researchers tagged individual cDNA molecules with unique molecular identifiers. TCRdb analysed the 5' RACE reads with MiXCR anew, one entry per CDR3 protein. The table shows tens of thousands of distinct CDR3 sequences, with over 9% occurring only once. General study points: Private and CD4 specificities were missed by VDJdb matching, skewed to anti-spike CD8.

V was shortened by 7 bases and J by 1 base, with 14 bases between the two germline ends. Germline assignment: CDR1 LNHDA and CDR2 SQIVND (reference sequence). The CDR3 runs to 14 residues. The sequence was obtained from an adult who was a healthcare worker with PCR-confirmed SARS-CoV-2 infection or an uninfected control (not recorded which). What was sequenced was whole blood. V and J are TRBV19 and TRBJ2-7, with a possible D match to TRBD2 (5 bases). The CDR3 DNA follows: TGTGCCAGTACTACGACCAGAGGGTCCTACGAGCAGTACTTC. It encodes CASTTTRGSYEQYF.